Reported below is one TCR beta chain. The antigen remains unidentified. This entry comes from a study of cytomegalovirus exposure and HLA in healthy donors. Study-wide findings and caveats: It was in a later analysis that TCR association rates were seen to vary by HLA locus, highest for DRB1 and lowest for HLA-C.

The PCR was carried out with 60 Vbeta primers and 13 Jbeta primers. Produced via immunoSEQ multiplex PCR; TCRdb's table is partial and in-frame only. The sample has fewer than 250,000 clones, more than 75% seen once. This receptor was identified in a human donor in good health. Input material: PBMCs.

The CDR3 DNA follows: TGCAGCGTTGGAGGAAAAGCACAAGAGACCCAGTACTTC. Protein sequence: CSVGGKAQETQYF. The V and J genes are TRBV29-1 and TRBJ2-5; D uncertain. CDR3 length: 13 residues. The germline gives CDR1 SQVTM, CDR2 ANQGSEA. Between the trimmed V and J ends, which lost 4 bases and 2 bases, there was a span of 11 bases.